This T cell receptor beta chain was sequenced during a study of tumor-infiltrating lymphocytes in primary liver carcinoma. Study results and limitations: Blood's top-250-clone fraction was significantly lower than that of tumors (p = 0.039). Tumor-blood pairs (like tumor-adjacent pairs) overlapped less than tumor region pairs did.

Note on this clonotype: Its specificity is unknown. Since no conserved phenylalanine or tryptophan closes the CDR3, a read error is the likely cause. It is unclear where the CDR3 begins or ends on the DNA, so no DNA is shown, and the CDR3 is as TCRdb lists it.

Total RNA and DNA came together from 20-30 mg of bulk tissue without cell sorting. The germline V gene encodes CDR1 ENHRY and CDR2 SYGVKD. The CDR3 comprises 19 residues, both ends counted. The researchers produced TCR beta cDNA from 500 ng total RNA with a constant-region primer. Libraries for TCR beta were built through three nested multiplex PCR rounds, which together made up a slightly modified ARM-PCR procedure. Amplification in the first two PCR rounds was performed using TRBV1-TRBV30 forward primers and a C-beta reverse primer for approximately 10 cycles each. TCRdb reprocessed the multiplex PCR reads with MiXCR, giving one entry per CDR3 protein. This sample yields about 60,000 distinct CDR3 sequences, of which about two thirds are seen a single time; about 40% belongs to the top ten.

The sequencing sample was made of liver tumor tissue from sampling region 4. Regarding subset: tumor region T4, right-lateral pole. The TCR originated in a man aged 35 to 55 with primary liver carcinoma and hepatitis B virus infection. This sequence joins TRBV10-3 and TRBJ2-7; the D call TRBD2 from the table was never checked on the DNA. The CDR3 sequence is CAITKQSGLAGGFSYEQYI.